This T cell receptor (beta chain) derives from a study of memory CD4+ T cells and cytomegalovirus serostatus. In the study overall: Healthy Belgian adult donors included roughly ten CMV-positive and approximately 25 CMV-negative people. Study-level results: About 40% of the roughly 150 known CMV-associated TCRbeta sequences appeared in CD4+ memory.

With regard to this clone: Its antigen is not identified.

There are 14 residues in the CDR3. From germline, CDR1 is GTSNPN and CDR2 SVGIG (reference sequence). V lost 4 bases and J lost 4; bases outside the gene matches: 5. Single viable CD3+CD4+CD8-CD45RO+ cells were sorted as the memory CD4+ T cells. This table comes from immunoSEQ multiplex PCR, and its TCRdb copy is limited to in-frame clones, with some not included. The sample holds about 56,000 clones, about 81% seen once. The rearrangement uses TRBV30 and TRBJ2-5; 11 nucleotides agree with TRBD2. Specimen: memory CD4+ T cells from blood. This TCR came from an adult in good health and CMV-seronegative. The CDR3 here is CAWTRGLAGETQYF. Here the CDR3 DNA reads TGTGCCTGGACTCGTGGACTAGCGGGAGAGACCCAGTACTTC.